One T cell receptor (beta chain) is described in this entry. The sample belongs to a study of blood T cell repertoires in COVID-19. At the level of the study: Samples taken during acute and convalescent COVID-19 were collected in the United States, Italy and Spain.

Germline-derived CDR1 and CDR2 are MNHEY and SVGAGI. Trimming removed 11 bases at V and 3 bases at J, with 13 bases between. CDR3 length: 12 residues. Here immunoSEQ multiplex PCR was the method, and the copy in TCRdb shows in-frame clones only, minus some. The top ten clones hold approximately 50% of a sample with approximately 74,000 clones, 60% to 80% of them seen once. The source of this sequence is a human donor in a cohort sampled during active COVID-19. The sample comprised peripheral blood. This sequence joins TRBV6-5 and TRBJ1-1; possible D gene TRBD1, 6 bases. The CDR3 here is CAGGQRYTEAFF. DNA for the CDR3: TGTGCCGGAGGACAGCGCTACACTGAAGCTTTCTTT.